The rows below give T cell receptor beta chains drawn from one sample of a study of T-cell memory formation after mild COVID-19. TCRdb re-derived calls from the 5' RACE reads in MiXCR, one entry per CDR3 protein. Here the sample spans about 430,000 distinct CDR3 sequences, over 15% being singletons. Sequencing was performed on PBMCs or a T cell subset sorted from them (not recorded which). The receptors derive from a man between 18 and 29 years old who had mild COVID-19 (a few samples of this study predate the infection). Cell type and time point are not known. The CDR3 runs from the conserved cysteine through the conserved F or W. Fields, in order: CDR3 DNA, CDR3 protein, V gene, clone size, J gene, D gene. A D gene is named only where the DNA matches it firmly. Part of the rows lack a size; the others show once, few, many or a class for expanded clones.

CDR3 DNA: TGTGCCAGCAGTTTGGGGTGGTCTAGCAATCAGCCCCAGCATTTT
CDR3 protein: CASSLGWSSNQPQHF
V gene: TRBV6-1
clone size: NA
J gene: TRBJ1-5
D gene: NA

CDR3 DNA: TGTGCCAGCAGCTTCTCAGCTTTGGGAGCAGATACGCAGTATTTT
CDR3 protein: CASSFSALGADTQYF
V gene: TRBV7-6
clone size: many
J gene: TRBJ2-3
D gene: NA

CDR3 DNA: TGCGCCAGCAGCCAGGCCACAGGGCCCTTGGTGAACACTGAAGCTTTCTTT
CDR3 protein: CASSQATGPLVNTEAFF
V gene: TRBV4-3
clone size: NA
J gene: TRBJ1-1
D gene: NA

CDR3 DNA: TGTGCCAGCAGTGCCGGGACAGGAAATGAAAAACTGTTTTTT
CDR3 protein: CASSAGTGNEKLFF
V gene: TRBV6-6
clone size: NA
J gene: TRBJ1-4
D gene: TRBD1

CDR3 DNA: TGTGCCAGCAGCTTGTTCGACAGGTACTATGGCTACACCTTC
CDR3 protein: CASSLFDRYYGYTF
V gene: TRBV5-6
clone size: NA
J gene: TRBJ1-2
D gene: NA

CDR3 DNA: TGTGCCAGCAGTCGCCCGGGACTAGCGGGGGCCAATGAGCAGTTCTTC
CDR3 protein: CASSRPGLAGANEQFF
V gene: TRBV7-9
clone size: few
J gene: TRBJ2-1
D gene: TRBD2

CDR3 DNA: TGTGCCAGCACCCTACGACTAGCGGGGGTTAATGAGCAGTTCTTC
CDR3 protein: CASTLRLAGVNEQFF
V gene: TRBV12-3/TRBV12-4
clone size: NA
J gene: TRBJ2-1
D gene: TRBD2

CDR3 DNA: TGTGCCAGCAGGTTCGACAGGAGCTCCTACAATGAGCAGTTCTTC
CDR3 protein: CASRFDRSSYNEQFF
V gene: TRBV7-2
clone size: NA
J gene: TRBJ2-1
D gene: NA

CDR3 DNA: TGCGCCAGCAGCTCCGAGGGACAGGGGACCGGGGAGCTGTTTTTT
CDR3 protein: CASSSEGQGTGELFF
V gene: TRBV5-1
clone size: few
J gene: TRBJ2-2
D gene: TRBD1

CDR3 DNA: TGTGCCAGCAGCCAGTGGGTGGCAGGGGGGGATGAGCAGTTCTTC
CDR3 protein: CASSQWVAGGDEQFF
V gene: TRBV7-8
clone size: NA
J gene: TRBJ2-1
D gene: NA

CDR3 DNA: TGTGCCAGCACGCCCCGGACTAGCCCCATGAACACCGGGGAGCTGTTTTTT
CDR3 protein: CASTPRTSPMNTGELFF
V gene: TRBV19
clone size: few
J gene: TRBJ2-2
D gene: TRBD2

CDR3 DNA: TGCGCCAGCAGCTCCGAACTAGGATCCGCGGGCGAGTTCTTC
CDR3 protein: CASSSELGSAGEFF
V gene: TRBV5-1
clone size: NA
J gene: TRBJ2-1
D gene: NA

CDR3 DNA: TGTGCCAGCAGACACTTAGGAGGGAGAGAGAACACTGAAGCTTTCTTT
CDR3 protein: CASRHLGGRENTEAFF
V gene: TRBV9
clone size: few
J gene: TRBJ1-1
D gene: NA

CDR3 DNA: TGTGCCAGCAGCGAAAGCAACGGAAACACCATATATTTT
CDR3 protein: CASSESNGNTIYF
V gene: TRBV3-1
clone size: NA
J gene: TRBJ1-3
D gene: NA

CDR3 DNA: TGTGCCAGCAGATTCGGGGGCCCAAATGAGCAGTTCTTC
CDR3 protein: CASRFGGPNEQFF
V gene: TRBV12-3/TRBV12-4
clone size: few
J gene: TRBJ2-1
D gene: NA

CDR3 DNA: TGTGCCAGCAGCCAAGAAAATCGGCAGTGGCCCCAGCATTTT
CDR3 protein: CASSQENRQWPQHF
V gene: TRBV3-1
clone size: few
J gene: TRBJ1-5
D gene: NA

CDR3 DNA: TGCGCCAGCAGCCCGGCACTACTAGCGGGAGGCGATGAGCAGTACTTC
CDR3 protein: CASSPALLAGGDEQYF
V gene: TRBV5-1
clone size: NA
J gene: TRBJ2-7
D gene: TRBD2

CDR3 DNA: TGTGCCAGCAGCCCCCTAGTAGGGGGCCTCGGGCCAGATACGCAGTATTTT
CDR3 protein: CASSPLVGGLGPDTQYF
V gene: TRBV7-2
clone size: NA
J gene: TRBJ2-3
D gene: TRBD1

CDR3 DNA: TGCAGTGCCAAACTAGCGGGCAGGGCCCAGTACTTC
CDR3 protein: CSAKLAGRAQYF
V gene: TRBV20-1
clone size: few
J gene: TRBJ2-5
D gene: TRBD2

CDR3 DNA: TGCGCCAGCAGCCAGGCGACTTATATGAACACTGAAGCTTTCTTT
CDR3 protein: CASSQATYMNTEAFF
V gene: TRBV4-3
clone size: NA
J gene: TRBJ1-1
D gene: NA

CDR3 DNA: TGTGCCAGCAGCACCCTCCCCACAGGGACCTCCTACAATGAGCAGTTCTTC
CDR3 protein: CASSTLPTGTSYNEQFF
V gene: TRBV7-2
clone size: NA
J gene: TRBJ2-1
D gene: NA

CDR3 DNA: TGCAGTGCTAGAATTCAGGGGCGGGGGAATCAGCCCCAGCATTTT
CDR3 protein: CSARIQGRGNQPQHF
V gene: TRBV20-1
clone size: NA
J gene: TRBJ1-5
D gene: NA

CDR3 DNA: TGTGCCATCAGTGAGTCGTACAGGCGGATTTCCAATCAGCCCCAGCATTTT
CDR3 protein: CAISESYRRISNQPQHF
V gene: TRBV10-3
clone size: few
J gene: TRBJ1-5
D gene: NA

CDR3 DNA: TGTGCCAGAAGCTTGGGGGGCGGAGAGACCCAGTACTTC
CDR3 protein: CARSLGGGETQYF
V gene: TRBV5-4
clone size: NA
J gene: TRBJ2-5
D gene: NA

CDR3 DNA: TGTGCCAGCTCAGAGGGGGGAGACTATGGCTACACCTTC
CDR3 protein: CASSEGGDYGYTF
V gene: TRBV18
clone size: NA
J gene: TRBJ1-2
D gene: NA

CDR3 DNA: TGTGCCAGCACCGTGGGCGGCTCATACCAAGAGACCCAGTACTTC
CDR3 protein: CASTVGGSYQETQYF
V gene: TRBV12-3/TRBV12-4
clone size: NA
J gene: TRBJ2-5
D gene: NA

CDR3 DNA: TGCGCCAGCAGCCCCTCCGAAATAAATCACTATGGCTACACCTTC
CDR3 protein: CASSPSEINHYGYTF
V gene: TRBV5-1
clone size: NA
J gene: TRBJ1-2
D gene: NA

CDR3 DNA: TGCAGCGTTGAAGTAGGGTGGAAAGCTTTCTTT
CDR3 protein: CSVEVGWKAFF
V gene: TRBV29-1
clone size: NA
J gene: TRBJ1-1
D gene: NA

CDR3 DNA: TGTGCCAGCAGCTTTAGGACGGGTAGTTACTACAATGAGCAGTTCTTC
CDR3 protein: CASSFRTGSYYNEQFF
V gene: TRBV7-2
clone size: few
J gene: TRBJ2-1
D gene: NA

CDR3 DNA: TGTGCCAGCAGCTTAAGCCTAGCGGGGGCCTACAATGAGCAGTTCTTC
CDR3 protein: CASSLSLAGAYNEQFF
V gene: TRBV7-9
clone size: many
J gene: TRBJ2-1
D gene: TRBD2

CDR3 DNA: TGCGCCAGCAGTTGGAGAAAAGAGACCCAGTACTTC
CDR3 protein: CASSWRKETQYF
V gene: TRBV5-1
clone size: few
J gene: TRBJ2-5
D gene: NA

CDR3 DNA: TGCAGCGTTGAACCGGTGGGGGGCCAAGAGACCCAGTACTTC
CDR3 protein: CSVEPVGGQETQYF
V gene: TRBV29-1
clone size: few
J gene: TRBJ2-5
D gene: NA

CDR3 DNA: TGCGCCAGCACCAGATCCCTAGGCCCGGTTTCGATTCAGTACTTC
CDR3 protein: CASTRSLGPVSIQYF
V gene: TRBV5-1
clone size: many
J gene: TRBJ2-4
D gene: NA

CDR3 DNA: TGTGCCAGCAGGACCCCGGGGGGGGCCGAGCAGTACTTC
CDR3 protein: CASRTPGGAEQYF
V gene: TRBV6-5
clone size: NA
J gene: TRBJ2-7
D gene: TRBD2

CDR3 DNA: TGTGCCAGCAGCTTGGGACAGTTTGGAGAGACCCAGTACTTC
CDR3 protein: CASSLGQFGETQYF
V gene: TRBV5-5
clone size: NA
J gene: TRBJ2-5
D gene: NA

CDR3 DNA: TGTGCCAGCAGCTTACGTCCGGGAAGAACAGATACGCAGTATTTT
CDR3 protein: CASSLRPGRTDTQYF
V gene: TRBV7-6
clone size: few
J gene: TRBJ2-3
D gene: NA

CDR3 DNA: TGCGCCAGCAGCTTGGAAGGACAGGGGGCCGGAGAGCCCCAGCATTTT
CDR3 protein: CASSLEGQGAGEPQHF
V gene: TRBV5-1
clone size: few
J gene: TRBJ1-5
D gene: TRBD1

CDR3 DNA: TGTGCCAGCAGCCATCGGCTGCCATCGGATTCACCCCTCCACTTT
CDR3 protein: CASSHRLPSDSPLHF
V gene: TRBV3-1
clone size: few
J gene: TRBJ1-6
D gene: NA

CDR3 DNA: TGTGCCAGCAGCTTAAACGAGAACTATGGCTACACCTTC
CDR3 protein: CASSLNENYGYTF
V gene: TRBV7-3
clone size: few
J gene: TRBJ1-2
D gene: NA

CDR3 DNA: TGTGCCAGCACGACAGGGAATGAGCAGTTCTTC
CDR3 protein: CASTTGNEQFF
V gene: TRBV27
clone size: few
J gene: TRBJ2-1
D gene: TRBD1

CDR3 DNA: TGTGCCAGCAGCCACGCGGGGGGGGGCCAAGAGACCCAGTACTTC
CDR3 protein: CASSHAGGGQETQYF
V gene: TRBV5-4
clone size: NA
J gene: TRBJ2-5
D gene: TRBD2

CDR3 DNA: TGTGCCAGCAGCATAGAGCAGGGGCGCTACACCTTC
CDR3 protein: CASSIEQGRYTF
V gene: TRBV7-9
clone size: NA
J gene: TRBJ1-2
D gene: NA

CDR3 DNA: TGTGCCAGCAGCTTATTCTGGACTAGCGGGGGGGGCGATGAGCAGTTCTTC
CDR3 protein: CASSLFWTSGGGDEQFF
V gene: TRBV7-2
clone size: NA
J gene: TRBJ2-1
D gene: TRBD2

CDR3 DNA: TGTGCCAGCAGTTTAATCGCGGGTTGGGCAACTAATGAAAAACTGTTTTTT
CDR3 protein: CASSLIAGWATNEKLFF
V gene: TRBV28
clone size: NA
J gene: TRBJ1-4
D gene: NA

CDR3 DNA: TGTGCCAGCAGTTTAGGGGAAGCAAGGCAGTTCTTC
CDR3 protein: CASSLGEARQFF
V gene: TRBV12-3/TRBV12-4
clone size: NA
J gene: TRBJ2-1
D gene: NA

CDR3 DNA: TGTGCCAGCAGCTCGTCGGGACAGGGGGCGAGGGAGACCCAGTACTTC
CDR3 protein: CASSSSGQGARETQYF
V gene: TRBV5-5
clone size: few
J gene: TRBJ2-5
D gene: TRBD1

CDR3 DNA: TGTGCCAGCAATGTCGGGGGCCCCCCCAATGAGCAGTTCTTC
CDR3 protein: CASNVGGPPNEQFF
V gene: TRBV7-2
clone size: NA
J gene: TRBJ2-1
D gene: NA

CDR3 DNA: TGTGCCAGCAGCCGGGAGGGCGCCACTGAAGCTTTCTTT
CDR3 protein: CASSREGATEAFF
V gene: TRBV7-9
clone size: once
J gene: TRBJ1-1
D gene: NA

CDR3 DNA: TGTGCCAGCAGTTTACGGGGACAGGGGAATCAGCCCCAGCATTTT
CDR3 protein: CASSLRGQGNQPQHF
V gene: TRBV28
clone size: NA
J gene: TRBJ1-5
D gene: TRBD1

CDR3 DNA: TGTGCCATCAGTGAGGAGGGGGGTTTCGATCAGCCCCAGCATTTT
CDR3 protein: CAISEEGGFDQPQHF
V gene: TRBV10-3
clone size: NA
J gene: TRBJ1-5
D gene: NA

CDR3 DNA: TGCAGTGCTAGCGCTCGACGAGACAGGGCTAATTCACCCCTCCACTTT
CDR3 protein: CSASARRDRANSPLHF
V gene: TRBV20-1
clone size: NA
J gene: TRBJ1-6
D gene: TRBD1

CDR3 DNA: TGTGCCAGCAGCTTAGATTCAGGGGGCGTTTTCGAGCAGTACTTC
CDR3 protein: CASSLDSGGVFEQYF
V gene: TRBV7-2
clone size: few
J gene: TRBJ2-7
D gene: TRBD1

CDR3 DNA: TGCGCCAGCAGGACTAGCGGGGGAAGGAATGAGCAGTTCTTC
CDR3 protein: CASRTSGGRNEQFF
V gene: TRBV10-2
clone size: few
J gene: TRBJ2-1
D gene: TRBD2